The 15 T cell receptor beta chains reported below all come from one sample, sequenced in a study of CD8 T cells in Susac syndrome. RNA, at about 0.45 to 1 ug, was reverse transcribed with random hexamers. TCRdb fed the immunoSEQ multiplex PCR reads into MiXCR, producing one record per CDR3 protein. The table shows 100,000 to 150,000 distinct CDR3 sequences, with about 96% occurring only once. Material for sequencing was CD4+ T cells from PBMCs. These receptors came from a human donor in good health.

This chain uses TRBV27 with TRBJ2-1, with no clear D. The germline gives CDR1 MNHEY, CDR2 SMNVEV (reference sequence). The CDR3 has 15 amino acids. The V end was cut by 2 bases, the J end by 0 bases, with 8 bases between. The CDR3 DNA reads TGTGCCAGCAGTTTAAACGGGCTCTCCTACAATGAGCAGTTCTTC. It specifies CASSLNGLSYNEQFF.

The chain recombines TRBV2 with TRBJ2-7, with 9 bases aligning to TRBD2. V shed 7 bases and J 7 bases; nucleotides not matched to a gene: 8. Germline V gives CDR1 SNHLY, CDR2 FYNNEI. The CDR3 sequence is 13 residues long. The CDR3 sequence is CASNGGRAVEQYF. The DNA for the CDR3 is TGTGCCAGCAACGGCGGGAGGGCCGTTGAGCAGTACTTC.

The chain combines TRBV12-3 or TRBV12-4 with TRBJ2-5; 7 nucleotides align to TRBD1. The ends lost 5 bases at V and 1 base at J; junction bases unmatched: 7. This CDR3 comprises 15 residues. CDR3 bases: TGTGCCAGCAGTCCCCATGGGACAGCCCAAGAGACCCAGTACTTC. Its translation: CASSPHGTAQETQYF.

V gene TRBV25-1 combines with J gene TRBJ2-7, with 7 positions matching TRBD2. With 4 bases clipped from V and 5 bases from J, the junction kept 5 bases outside the gene matches. The CDR3 consists of 13 residues. Looked up from germline, CDR1 is MGHDK and CDR2 is SYGVNS. The CDR3 nucleotides are TGTGCCAGCAGTGGGCTAGCGGTTGACGAGCAGTACTTC. Its protein is CASSGLAVDEQYF.

The rearrangement uses TRBV30 and TRBJ2-2; D ambiguous. The length of the CDR3 is 14 residues. V lost 0 bases to trimming and J lost 2 bases, with 7 bases between them. Germline V gene data show CDR1 as GTSNPN and CDR2 as SVGIG (reference sequence). DNA for the CDR3: TGTGCCTGGAGTGTACACAGAAACACCGGGGAGCTGTTTTTT. Protein: CAWSVHRNTGELFF.

The chain combines TRBV7-6 with TRBJ2-7, with D perhaps assigned TRBD1 or TRBD2 (5 bases each). V dropped 9 bases and J dropped 1 base, with 13 bases sitting between them. The germline gives CDR1 SGHVS, CDR2 FNYEAQ. CDR3 length: 13 residues. The CDR3 is CASTDRGSYEQYF. CDR3 bases: TGTGCCAGTACTGACAGAGGGTCCTACGAGCAGTACTTC.

This chain links TRBV2 with TRBJ1-5; D is possibly TRBD1 (5 bases). Germline CDR1 is SNHLY and CDR2 is FYNNEI. Trimming took off 2 bases at V and 9 bases at J, with 8 bases between the two ends. CDR3 length: 12 amino acids. The CDR3 sequence is CASSENRRPQHF. In nucleotides, the CDR3 is TGTGCCAGCAGTGAAAACAGGCGGCCCCAGCATTTT.

This clonotype was counted a single time. J is TRBJ2-3 and V is TRBV13; D call uncertain. Germline CDR1 is PRHDT and CDR2 is FYEKMQ (reference sequence). The CDR3 sequence is 14 residues long. Deletions cut 0 bases from V and 2 bases from J, with 6 bases between. The CDR3 sequence: CASSLGLITDTQYF. The CDR3 DNA reads TGTGCCAGCAGCTTAGGGCTTATCACAGATACGCAGTATTTT.

The chain is built from TRBV20-1 and TRBJ2-5, with a tentative D call TRBD2 (6 bases). There are 16 residues in the CDR3. The ends were cut back, 5 bases at V and 5 bases at J, with 24 bases in the middle. The germline gives CDR1 DFQATT, CDR2 SNEGSKA (reference sequence). This CDR3 reads CSASKSPGTPAETQYF. DNA for the CDR3: TGCAGTGCTTCGAAGTCCCCCGGGACTCCGGCGGAGACCCAGTACTTC.

CDR3: CASSPRGGGEAFF. CDR3 nucleotide sequence: TGTGCCAGCAGCCCCCGGGGAGGTGGTGAAGCTTTCTTT. The chain joins TRBV7-2 to TRBJ1-1; D ambiguous. Trimming stripped 5 bases from V and 7 bases from J, with 14 bases between. CDR1 and CDR2 (germline): SGHTA, FQGNSA. The CDR3 is 13 amino acids.

V usage is TRBV3-1 and J usage is TRBJ2-5; a weak D match, TRBD2 (5 bases). Trimming left V 2 bases short and J 9 bases short, with 13 bases between. Germline CDR1 and CDR2: LGHDT and YNNKEL (reference sequence). The CDR3 has 13 residues. The CDR3 loop reads CASSQSDLGAQYF. The CDR3 nucleotides are TGTGCCAGCAGCCAAAGCGACCTCGGGGCCCAGTACTTC.

This sequence joins TRBV29-1 and TRBJ2-5; a weak D match, TRBD2 (5 bases). CDR1 SQVTM and CDR2 ANQGSEA come from the germline V gene. The CDR3 totals 15 residues. Trimming cost V 0 bases and J 9 bases, with 20 bases left between them. CDR3: CSVEEKGRRRAAQYF. DNA for the CDR3: TGCAGCGTTGAAGAGAAGGGTAGACGTAGAGCGGCCCAGTACTTC.

The chain recombines TRBV7-2 with TRBJ1-5, with 8 bases identical to TRBD1. Germline trimming cut 0 bases from V and 6 bases from J; bases unmatched to any gene: 7. Germline lookup yields CDR1 SGHTA and CDR2 FQGNSA. The CDR3 runs 16 residues. CDR3 sequence: CASSLAPGQASQPQHF. In DNA form, the CDR3 reads TGTGCCAGCAGCTTAGCCCCGGGACAGGCAAGTCAGCCCCAGCATTTT.

The chain recombines TRBV29-1 with TRBJ2-1; D may be TRBD2 (6 bases). Germline values: CDR1 SQVTM, CDR2 ANQGSEA. Trimming pared 0 bases from V and 6 bases from J, leaving 18 bases between. The CDR3 spans 16 residues. CDR3 region: CSVEDRSAGRGNEQFF. The DNA for the CDR3 is TGCAGCGTTGAAGATCGTTCGGCGGGAAGGGGCAATGAGCAGTTCTTC.

The chain couples TRBV2 to TRBJ2-1; 8 bases line up with TRBD1. J was trimmed by 6 bases and V by 5 bases; bases with no gene match: 6. CDR1 is SNHLY, CDR2 FYNNEI, per germline. The CDR3 totals 14 residues. DNA for the CDR3: TGTGCCAGCAGTAGTCAGGGGGCGGGCAATGAGCAGTTCTTC. Translating it yields CASSSQGAGNEQFF.